This entry describes one T cell receptor beta chain. Antigen unknown. Then a second PCR, running roughly 7 to 11 cycles, was carried out with a sample-barcoded 5' primer and a J-beta primer mix. A tag from a template-switch adaptor with 12 random nucleotides marked each cDNA molecule. TCRdb reanalysed the 5' RACE reads using MiXCR and keeps one entry per CDR3 protein. The sample carries about 1.4 million distinct CDR3 sequences, 55% to 75% recorded once. Germline V gives CDR1 LGHNT, CDR2 FRNRAP. This CDR3 has 16 residues. The trim removed 0 bases at V and 5 bases at J, leaving 7 bases unmatched. The sample comes from a study of blood T cells in healthy people across ages. General study findings and limits: Donors of long life had a larger count of naive CD4+ cells and greater diversity than aged donors. The donors' CMV status was not determined, possibly confounding changes in expanded clonotypes.

The donors, aged roughly 6 to 90, were healthy Caucasians from Russia. This clonotype originated in a man younger than 35 in good health. The chain couples TRBV12-5 to TRBJ2-3, with TRBD2 identical over 8 bases. Sequencing used blood. The CDR3 nucleotides read TGTGCTAGTGGTTTGGTACACGGGAGGGCCGTAGATACGCAGTATTTT. Its translation: CASGLVHGRAVDTQYF. Combining the CDR3 with reference TRBV12-5 and TRBJ2-3 gives the whole variable domain DARVTQTPRHKVTEMGQEVTMRCQPILGHNTVFWYRQTMMQGLELLAYFRNRAPLDDSGMPKDRFSAEMPDATLATLKIQPSEPRDSAVYFCASGLVHGRAVDTQYFGPGTRLTVL.